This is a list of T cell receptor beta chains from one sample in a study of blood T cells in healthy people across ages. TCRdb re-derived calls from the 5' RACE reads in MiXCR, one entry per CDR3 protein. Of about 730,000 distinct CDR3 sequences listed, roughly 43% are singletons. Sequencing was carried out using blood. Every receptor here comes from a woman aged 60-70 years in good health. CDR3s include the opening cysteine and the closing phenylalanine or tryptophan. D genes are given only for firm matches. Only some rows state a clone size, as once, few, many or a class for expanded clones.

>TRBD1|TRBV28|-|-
CASSLVRGPDEQYF
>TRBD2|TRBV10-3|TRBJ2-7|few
CAITGAGVPEQYF
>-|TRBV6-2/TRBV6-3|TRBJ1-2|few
CASKKAALNYGYTF
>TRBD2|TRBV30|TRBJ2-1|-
CAWSVLAGWCEQFF
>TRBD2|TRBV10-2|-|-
CASSDSSGVGYNEQYF
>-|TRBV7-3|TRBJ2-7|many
CASSPSGLGPYEQYF
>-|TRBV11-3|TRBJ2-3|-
CASSPGLQEADAQYF
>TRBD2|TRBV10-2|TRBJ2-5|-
CASIAGVSQETQYF
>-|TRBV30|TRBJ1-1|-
CAWDRDNTEAFF
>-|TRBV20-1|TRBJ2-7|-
CSARLETPGYEQYF
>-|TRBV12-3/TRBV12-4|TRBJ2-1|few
CASSLRSSSYNEQFF
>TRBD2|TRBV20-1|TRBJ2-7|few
CSARKTSGSNDEQYF
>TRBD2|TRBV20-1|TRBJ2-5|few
CSARALAGNLLTQYF
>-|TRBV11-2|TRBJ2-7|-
CASSLDHGNYNEQYF
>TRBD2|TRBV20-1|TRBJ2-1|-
CSASGGAWNEQFF
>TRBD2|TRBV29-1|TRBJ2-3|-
CSELAGGPTDTQYF
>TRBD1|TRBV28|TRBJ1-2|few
CASSTLGQGYGYTF
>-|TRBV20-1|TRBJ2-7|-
CSARETLAFEQYF
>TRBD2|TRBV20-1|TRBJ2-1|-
CSAGTTSGGWYEQFF
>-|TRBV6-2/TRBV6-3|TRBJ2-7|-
CASTPDVEVYEQYF
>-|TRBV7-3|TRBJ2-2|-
CASSAGTGELFF
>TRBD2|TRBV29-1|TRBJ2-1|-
CSVRSGANGPFF
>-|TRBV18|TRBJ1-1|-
CASSPPSFQGEAFF
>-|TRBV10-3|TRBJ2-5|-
CAISQERVSKETQYF
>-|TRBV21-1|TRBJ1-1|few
CANLGGGTEAFF
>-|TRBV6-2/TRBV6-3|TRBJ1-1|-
CASSFVGARDTEAFF
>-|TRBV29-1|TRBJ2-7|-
CSVVQLTSYEQYF
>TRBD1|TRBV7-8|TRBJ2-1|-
CASSRTGQGAYNEQFF
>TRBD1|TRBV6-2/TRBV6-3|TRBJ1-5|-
CASTWGRVGGTGRLLSNQPRHF
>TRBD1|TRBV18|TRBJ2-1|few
CASSAFRDRQGNEQFF
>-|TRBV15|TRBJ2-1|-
CATSRDPEPYNEQFF
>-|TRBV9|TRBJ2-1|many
CASSEQDSYDEQFF
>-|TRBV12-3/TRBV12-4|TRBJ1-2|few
CASSATLGGYTF
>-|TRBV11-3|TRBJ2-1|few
CASSLGAGENDEQFF
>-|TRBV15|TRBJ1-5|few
CATSREGDGNQPQHF
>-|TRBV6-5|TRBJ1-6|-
CASSYKGTPLHF
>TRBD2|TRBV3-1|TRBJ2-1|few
CASSQVNSGGARNEQFF
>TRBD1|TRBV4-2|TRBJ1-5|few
CASSQDRTGGDQPQHF
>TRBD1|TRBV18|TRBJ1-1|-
CASSHGQDAEAFF
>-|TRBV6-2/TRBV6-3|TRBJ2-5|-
CASSPNGETQYF
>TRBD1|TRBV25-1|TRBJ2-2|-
CASSRQGIDTGELFF
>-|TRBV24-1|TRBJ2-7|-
CAPQGDYYEQYF
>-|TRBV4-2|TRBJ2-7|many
CASSQDWQGDEQYF
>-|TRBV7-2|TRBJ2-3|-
CASSPLGLGDTQYF
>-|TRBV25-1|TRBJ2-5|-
CASSVPVGSQETQYF
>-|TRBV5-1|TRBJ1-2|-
CASSLAQGDYGYTF
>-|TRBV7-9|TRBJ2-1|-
CASSLSLGPPKYDEQFF
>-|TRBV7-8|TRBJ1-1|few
CASSYDRQNTEAFF
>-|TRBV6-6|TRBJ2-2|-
CASSYPTGRTNTGELFF
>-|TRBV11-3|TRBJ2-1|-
CASSGSKGNEQFF
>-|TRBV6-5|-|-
CASSYRAEASEQYF
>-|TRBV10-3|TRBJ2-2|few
CAISESQAPNTGELFF
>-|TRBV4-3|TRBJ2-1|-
CASSQDGGNEQFF
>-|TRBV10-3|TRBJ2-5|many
CATQGGVGGETQYF
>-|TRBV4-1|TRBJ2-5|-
CASRPSPGGQETQYF
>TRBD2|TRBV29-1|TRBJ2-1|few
CSVGLAGSGQFF
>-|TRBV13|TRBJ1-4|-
CASSSRKTALNEKLFF
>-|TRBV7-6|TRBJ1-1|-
CASRRQDDTEAFF
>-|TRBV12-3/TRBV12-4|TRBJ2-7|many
CASSLLDSSYEQYF
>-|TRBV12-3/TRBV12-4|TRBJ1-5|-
CASSFLKGGSQPQHF